Included here is one T cell receptor (beta chain) sequence, with context. Germline values: CDR1 KGHSH, CDR2 LQKENI. V gave up 1 base and J gave up 1 base; unmatched junction bases: 4. CDR3 length: 16 residues. This sample was included in a study of blood T cell repertoires in COVID-19. Study background: Donors in the United States, Italy and Spain gave samples during acute or convalescent COVID-19.

Sequencing was performed with immunoSEQ multiplex PCR; in TCRdb, only in-frame clones are kept and a portion is missing. The sample yields over 200,000 clones, over 75% seen once. This chain joins TRBV18 and TRBJ2-1; 7 positions match TRBD2. Sequencing was carried out using peripheral blood. The receptor comes from a human donor in a cohort sampled during active COVID-19. The CDR3 sequence is CASSPQLAVSYNEQFF. Here the CDR3 DNA reads TGTGCCAGCTCACCACAGCTAGCGGTTTCCTACAATGAGCAGTTCTTC.